This section outlines one TCR beta chain sequence together with its context. The target of this receptor is not known. Base qualities are not provided; no much larger clone lies one nucleotide away. The germline V gene (reference sequence) gives CDR1 as LNHDA and CDR2 as SQIVND. The junction shows trimming of 5 bases on V and 0 bases on J, and the gene matches do not reach 9 bases of it. The CDR3 runs 18 amino acids, cysteine and phenylalanine included. The read is trimmed to its CDR3 DNA, 54 bases read in frame from base 1. This specimen belongs to a study of T cell repertoires in aging, cancer and after chemotherapy (dated by TCRdb to about 2019). In terms of the full investigation: The donors fell into six age groups ranging from 30 or younger to 70 or older, and each group had at least three individuals. Control TCR repertoires from healthy donors were recorded across several months to years, and re-sampling revealed clear clonal overlap. In total, the full dataset held millions of TCR reads. To examine immunoaging and T cell reconstitution after chemotherapy, the study profiled TCR beta repertoires in peripheral blood from healthy donors and cancer patients. Alongside some 100 healthy donors serving as a reference group, the cohort included roughly 220 cancer patients, of whom roughly 90 had hematological cancers and 124 had solid cancers. What the authors observed across the whole study: The authors noted that the repertoire data do not allow conclusions about immunological memory after chemotherapy. In both cancer cohorts, the median generation probability rose over the chemotherapy interval, which suggests that the repertoire was reconstituted through rebound thymic output. In healthy donors, the decline in TCR diversity with age was mainly due to loss of richness, whereas in cancer patients loss of evenness also played a role. Untreated patients with hematological or solid cancers showed significantly lower blood TCR diversity and higher clonality than age-matched healthy donors.

Rearranged TRB sequences spanning V, D and J segments were amplified in a multiplex touch-down PCR with a mixed TRB-A/B primer pool. Illumina adapters and sample indices were attached to the amplicons through two consecutive PCR reactions run with Phusion HS II polymerase. After gel purification with the NucleoSpin Gel and PCR Clean-up kit, the amplicons were checked using Qubit and an Agilent 2100 Bioanalyzer. Sequencing of the libraries was done on an Illumina MiSeq with paired-end, single-indexed 600-cycle runs. The study's own analysis went as follows. Processing of the TRB sequences was carried out with MiXCR versions 2.12 and 3.0.5. Each unique CDR3 nucleotide sequence was treated as one clone, and only productive sequences with two or more reads were kept. Shannon diversity, evenness, clonality (one minus evenness), and alpha-parameterized diversity profiles from alpha 0 to 5 were included as repertoire metrics. The IGoR algorithm was used to calculate generation probabilities of clones in the paired pre- and post-chemotherapy samples. The public reads were quality trimmed at Q25 with fastp and then assembled into clones with MiXCR by TCRdb, keeping productive beta chains. Rows with one shared CDR3 protein collapse into an entry with the most common genes and DNA. The V and J calls come from TCRdb's annotation, not from the publication. This sample lists approximately 4,900 distinct CDR3 sequences; under 30% were detected once. The top ten hold roughly a sixth of the sample.

Instead of sorted cells or RNA, genomic DNA extracted from peripheral blood served as the source for amplifying TCR beta rearrangements. The receptor comes from a human donor in good health. The sequenced sample consisted of blood. The rearrangement combines TRBV19 with TRBJ2-2; the junction holds 10 bases that match TRBD2. The nucleotide sequence is given as TGTGCCAGTAGTGGACGAGCGGGGGGGATCGCGAACACCGGGGAGCTGTTTTTT. Its coded protein is CASSGRAGGIANTGELFF.